These 18 T cell receptor beta chains originate from one sample sequenced in a study of cytomegalovirus exposure and HLA in healthy donors. Researchers ran the PCR with 60 Vbeta and 13 Jbeta primers. Assay used: immunoSEQ multiplex PCR; TCRdb lists only in-frame clones, some missing. The repertoire has around 150,000 clones, less than 90% of them found once; the top ten carry about 2.5%. The sample comprised PBMCs. Receptor source: a boy younger than 10 in good health and CMV-seronegative.

The chain links TRBV19 to TRBJ2-1; the match to TRBD2 covers 9 bases. Unmatched junction bases numbered 16, after V lost 3 bases and J lost 10 bases. This CDR3 spans 17 amino acids. Germline V gives CDR1 LNHDA, CDR2 SQIVND (reference sequence). The CDR3: CASSILGIAGVSGEQFF. CDR3 DNA: TGTGCCAGTAGTATTCTCGGAATAGCGGGGGTCTCGGGGGAGCAGTTCTTC.

Only a few counts were recorded for this clone. The genes are TRBV29-1 and TRBJ1-2; unclear D gene. Germline-derived CDR1 and CDR2 are SQVTM and ANQGSEA. CDR3 length: 11 residues. V lost 4 bases to trimming and J lost 3 bases, with 6 bases between them. The CDR3 loop reads CSVVAYYGYTF. CDR3 in DNA: TGCAGCGTTGTGGCTTACTATGGCTACACCTTC.

This clone was seen once. The chain is built from TRBV28 and TRBJ1-1; the match to TRBD1 covers 9 bases. The V gene's germline CDR1 is MDHEN and CDR2 SYDVKM. This CDR3 has 14 residues. J gave up 4 bases and V 7 bases, and 7 bases lay outside the gene matches. The CDR3 loop is CASIQGARGTEAFF. Written as DNA, the CDR3 is TGTGCCAGCATACAGGGGGCACGGGGCACTGAAGCTTTCTTT.

The rearrangement joins TRBV19 to TRBJ1-4, with D perhaps TRBD1 (6 bases). The ends were cut back, 10 bases at V and 11 bases at J, with 14 bases in the middle. CDR1 and CDR2 from the germline V gene are LNHDA and SQIVND (reference sequence). This CDR3 spans 11 amino acids. This CDR3 is CATRKGDKLFF. In nucleotides, the CDR3 is TGTGCCACCCGGAAGGGGGACAAACTGTTTTTT.

The genes are TRBV6-1 and TRBJ2-7; TRBD1 matches at 8 bases. Germline V CDR1 and CDR2: MNHNS, SASEGT. This CDR3 spans 14 amino acids. The junction had 7 bases not matched to a gene; V was cut back by 5 bases and J by 4 bases. The CDR3 loop is CASSRQGITYEQYF. The CDR3 DNA reads TGTGCCAGCAGTAGACAGGGGATCACATACGAGCAGTACTTC.

The rearrangement joins TRBV29-1 to TRBJ2-1; 7 bases match TRBD2. The CDR3 length is 15 residues. V lost 4 bases and J lost 0; bases outside the gene matches: 6. Germline CDR1 and CDR2: SQVTM and ANQGSEA. DNA of the CDR3: TGCAGCGTTGTCGGGCGGGAGCCCTCCTACAATGAGCAGTTCTTC. Protein sequence: CSVVGREPSYNEQFF.

The rearrangement joins TRBV19 to TRBJ2-5; D perhaps matches TRBD2 (5 bases). CDR1 and CDR2 (germline): LNHDA, SQIVND (reference sequence). This CDR3 comprises 14 residues. Trimming shortened V by 5 bases and J by 1 base, and 11 bases separated the two germline ends. The chain's CDR3 is CASSSRGAQETQYF. CDR3 bases: TGTGCCAGTAGTTCCCGGGGAGCCCAAGAGACCCAGTACTTC. The complete variable domain, with remaining parts taken from reference TRBV19 and TRBJ2-5, reads DGGITQSPKYLFRKEGQNVTLSCEQNLNHDAMYWYRQDPGQGLRLIYYSQIVNDFQKGDIAEGYSVSREKKESFPLTVTSAQKNPTAFYLCASSSRGAQETQYFGPGTRLLVL.

This chain uses TRBV10-3 with TRBJ1-1; possibly TRBD1 for D (5 bases). The CDR3 consists of 12 residues. V lost 6 bases and J 3 bases, leaving 8 bases between the germline ends. Germline assignment: CDR1 ENHRY and CDR2 SYGVKD. DNA for the CDR3: TGTGCCATCAGGATGACAGACACTGAAGCTTTCTTT. Residues: CAIRMTDTEAFF.

The J gene is TRBJ2-3, the V gene TRBV30, with D perhaps matching TRBD1 (6 bases). CDR1 and CDR2 from the germline V gene are GTSNPN and SVGIG (reference sequence). V lost 2 bases and J lost 4, with 10 bases in between. CDR3 size: 13 residues. The CDR3 coding sequence is TGTGCCTGGAGTAAGACAGGTTCAGATACGCAGTATTTT. It encodes CAWSKTGSDTQYF.

The chain uses TRBV4-3 and TRBJ1-4; perhaps TRBD1 as D (5 bases). The V end was cut by 1 base, the J end by 5 bases, with 14 bases between. Per germline, CDR1 LGHNA and CDR2 YSLEER. The CDR3 has 16 residues. CDR3 nucleotides: TGCGCCAGCAGCCAAGGATTCAGGGTAGGGAATGAAAAACTGTTTTTT. The encoded protein is CASSQGFRVGNEKLFF.

This chain connects TRBV2 to TRBJ2-7, with 8 bases identical to TRBD1. CDR3 length equals 12 residues. The germline CDR1 and CDR2 sequences are SNHLY and FYNNEI. Trimming at V came to 6 bases and at J to 2 bases, leaving 0 bases not matched to a gene. The CDR3 DNA follows: TGTGCCAGCAGGACAGGGGCCTACGAGCAGTACTTC. Protein product: CASRTGAYEQYF.

The chain is built from TRBV28 and TRBJ1-5; 8 bases align to TRBD1. Germline trimming cut 2 bases from V and 1 base from J; bases unmatched to any gene: 4. The CDR3 length is 16 residues. Germline V gene lookup returns CDR1 MDHEN and CDR2 SYDVKM. The CDR3 here is CASSLVDRGSNQPQHF. DNA for the CDR3: TGTGCCAGCAGTTTAGTAGACAGGGGAAGCAATCAGCCCCAGCATTTT.

This CDR3 is CASSPEPPKRDRDGYTF. CDR3 nucleotides: TGTGCCAGCTCACCCGAACCTCCTAAACGGGACAGGGATGGCTACACCTTC. The chain combines TRBV18 with TRBJ1-2, with 9 positions matching TRBD1. This CDR3 comprises 17 residues. V shed 3 bases and J 6 bases; nucleotides not matched to a gene: 14. The V gene's germline CDR1 is KGHSH and CDR2 LQKENI.

The chain carries TRBV25-1 and TRBJ2-5, with a possible D match to TRBD1 (5 bases). Germline-derived CDR1 and CDR2 are MGHDK and SYGVNS. V dropped 7 bases and J dropped 3 bases, with 18 bases sitting between them. The CDR3 extends over 15 amino acids. CDR3 nucleotides: TGTGCCAGCACCCCCCTTGGCGACAGAAAAGAGACCCAGTACTTC. Translating gives CASTPLGDRKETQYF.

V gene TRBV19 combines with J gene TRBJ2-7; 13 bases fit TRBD2. This CDR3 has 16 amino acids. The J segment lost 6 bases and the V segment lost 3 bases, leaving 8 bases of the junction unmatched. The germline gives CDR1 LNHDA, CDR2 SQIVND (reference sequence). The CDR3 reads CASSMTSGRPSIEQYF. The CDR3 DNA reads as TGTGCCAGTAGTATGACTAGCGGGAGGCCGTCCATCGAGCAGTACTTC.

The chain links TRBV10-3 to TRBJ2-3, with 12 bases identical to TRBD1. CDR3 length: 17 amino acids. Per germline, CDR1 ENHRY and CDR2 SYGVKD. V dropped 7 bases and J dropped 3; count of bases not matched to a gene: 11. The CDR3 loop is CAITPGQGALGTDTQYF. DNA for the CDR3: TGTGCCATCACCCCGGGACAGGGGGCGCTTGGTACAGATACGCAGTATTTT.

This rearrangement joins TRBV4-2 to TRBJ2-7; TRBD1 matches at 7 bases. This CDR3 is built from 16 residues. Germline values: CDR1 LGHNA, CDR2 YNFKEQ. J lost 2 bases, V lost 0 bases, and 7 bases had no gene match. CDR3 loop: CASSQELTTGTYEQYF. For the CDR3, the DNA is TGTGCCAGCAGCCAAGAACTGACGACAGGGACCTACGAGCAGTACTTC.

V is TRBV5-5 and J is TRBJ1-2; unclear D gene. The V end was cut by 4 bases, the J end by 1 base, with 23 bases between. Germline V gives CDR1 SGHKS, CDR2 YYEKEE (reference sequence). The CDR3 has 18 amino acids. CDR3 in amino acids: CASSPGLGGSLLNYGYTF. The DNA for the CDR3 is TGTGCCAGCAGCCCGGGGTTGGGTGGGAGCTTACTTAACTATGGCTACACCTTC.